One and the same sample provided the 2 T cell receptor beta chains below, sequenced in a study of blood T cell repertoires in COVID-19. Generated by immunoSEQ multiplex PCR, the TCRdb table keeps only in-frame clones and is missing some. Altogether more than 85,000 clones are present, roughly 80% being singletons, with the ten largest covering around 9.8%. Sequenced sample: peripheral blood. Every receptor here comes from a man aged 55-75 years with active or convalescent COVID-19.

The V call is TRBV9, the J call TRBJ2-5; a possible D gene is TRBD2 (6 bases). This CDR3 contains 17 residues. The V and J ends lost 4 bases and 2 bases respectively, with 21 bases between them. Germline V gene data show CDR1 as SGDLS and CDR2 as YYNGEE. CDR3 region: CASSPPTGTLNQETQYF. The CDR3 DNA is TGTGCCAGCAGCCCCCCGACCGGGACTCTGAATCAAGAGACCCAGTACTTC.

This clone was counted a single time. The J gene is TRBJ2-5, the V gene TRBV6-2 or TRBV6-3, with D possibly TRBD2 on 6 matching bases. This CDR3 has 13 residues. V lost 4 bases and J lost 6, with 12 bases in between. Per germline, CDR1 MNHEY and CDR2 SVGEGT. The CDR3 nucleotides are TGTGCCAGCAGTTTCGGAGGGTTAAAGACCCAGTACTTC. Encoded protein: CASSFGGLKTQYF.